These 9 T cell receptor beta chains came from one sample sequenced in a study of CD8 T cells in ankylosing spondylitis. Regarding the study as a whole: Seven to nine highly homologous variants formed a TCR beta motif that appeared characteristic of ankylosing spondylitis blood.

TCRdb analysed the 5' RACE reads with MiXCR anew, one entry per CDR3 protein. This sample carries around 770,000 distinct CDR3 sequences, approximately 10% of them seen once, and the ten largest clones take roughly 0.51%. Their cognate antigens are unknown. The material sequenced was blood, either unsorted or a sorted T cell fraction (not recorded which). Receptors were obtained from a male donor with ankylosing spondylitis.

V gene TRBV20-1 combines with J gene TRBJ2-3; 12 bases are shared with TRBD1. The length of the CDR3 is 15 residues. The V gene end was trimmed by 6 bases and the J gene end by 3 bases; junction bases not matched to a gene: 7. The germline V gene has CDR1 DFQATT and CDR2 SNEGSKA (reference sequence). CDR3 in DNA: TGCAGTGCCGCCCGGGACAGGGGGCGTACAGATACGCAGTATTTT. This translates into CSAARDRGRTDTQYF.

CDR3 residues: CASSRLADNTGELFF. CDR3 DNA sequence: TGTGCCAGCAGCAGACTAGCGGATAACACCGGGGAGCTGTTTTTT. The chain has TRBV9 and TRBJ2-2, with 9 bases lining up with TRBD2. V shed 4 bases and J 2 bases; nucleotides not matched to a gene: 3. Germline V gene lookup returns CDR1 SGDLS and CDR2 YYNGEE. The CDR3 is 15 residues long.

This clonotype was recorded many times. The V gene is TRBV20-1, the J gene TRBJ2-3; 11 nucleotides align to TRBD2. Per the germline V gene, CDR1 is DFQATT and CDR2 is SNEGSKA (reference sequence). V trimming: 0 bases; J trimming: 5 bases; junction bases outside the gene matches: 10. This CDR3 contains 17 residues. The CDR3 is CSARELVAGGDGDTQYF. The CDR3 DNA follows: TGCAGTGCTAGAGAATTAGTAGCGGGGGGGGACGGAGATACGCAGTATTTT.

The table lists this clonotype with a few counts. The rearrangement uses TRBV7-9 and TRBJ1-2; no firm D call. Germline V gene data show CDR1 as SEHNR and CDR2 as FQNEAQ (reference sequence). The germline V and J ends were trimmed by 4 bases and 8 bases, with 14 bases remaining between them. CDR3 length equals 13 residues. CDR3 protein: CASSSRAVWGYTF. DNA of the CDR3: TGTGCCAGCAGCTCCCGGGCAGTCTGGGGCTACACCTTC.

Of note for this clonotype: Given a much more abundant clone one base away, this may be a read error. No conserved phenylalanine or tryptophan ends this CDR3, so it is likely a read error. This chain connects TRBV20-1 to TRBJ2-5; 13 bases agree with TRBD2. The length of the CDR3 is 13 residues. Germline assignment: CDR1 DFQATT and CDR2 SNEGSKA (reference sequence). After removal of 6 bases from V and 7 bases from J, the junction contained 5 bases not matched to a gene. This chain's CDR3 is CSAPGLAGATQYI. Here the CDR3 DNA reads TGCAGTGCCCCAGGACTAGCGGGAGCGACCCAGTACATC.

The rearrangement uses TRBV12-5 and TRBJ2-5; a weak D match, TRBD2 (6 bases). There are 15 residues in the CDR3. Germline V gives CDR1 LGHNT, CDR2 FRNRAP. Trimming pared 6 bases from V and 0 bases from J, leaving 14 bases between. The CDR3 loop reads CASGPSLADQETQYF. In DNA form, the CDR3 reads TGTGCTAGTGGCCCGTCGTTAGCGGACCAAGAGACCCAGTACTTC.

The rearrangement uses TRBV7-9 and TRBJ2-1; 8 bases are a match to TRBD2. The CDR3 is 15 residues long. Per the germline V gene, CDR1 is SEHNR and CDR2 is FQNEAQ (reference sequence). Losses at the gene ends were 5 bases for V and 7 bases for J; bases not matched to a gene: 10. CDR3 loop: CASSPGTRGENEQFF. The CDR3 region has the DNA TGTGCCAGCAGCCCTGGGACTAGAGGAGAGAATGAGCAGTTCTTC.

This chain links TRBV4-3 with TRBJ2-1; tentative D call: TRBD1 (5 bases). Germline CDR1 reads LGHNA; CDR2 reads YSLEER. CDR3 size: 13 residues. Trimming took off 1 base at V and 12 bases at J, with 13 bases between the two ends. CDR3 nucleotide sequence: TGCGCCAGCAGCCAAGGCTGGGGCTTTGGGCAGTTCTTC. It codes for CASSQGWGFGQFF.

This clonotype appeared a few times. The chain combines TRBV3-1 with TRBJ1-1, with D unresolved. From germline, CDR1 is LGHDT and CDR2 YNNKEL (reference sequence). The CDR3 is made up of 12 amino acids. V lost 0 bases and J lost 11, with 10 bases in between. In DNA form, the CDR3 reads TGTGCCAGCAGCCAAGAGGCCCTGGGGGCTTTCTTT. Translating gives CASSQEALGAFF.